The 4 T cell receptor beta chains given below trace back to one sample, sequenced in a study of vaccination and CD4 T cells after COVID-19. Treatment here: roughly 11-day PBMC culture with coronavirus spike peptide pools or control peptides (ViraFEST assay). The unexposed donor gave CD4+ T cells before the COVID-19 pandemic (2011-2018). Antigen specificity for these receptors is unknown. Oncomine TCR Beta short-read sequencing was applied to DNA from cultured CD4+ T cells. Scientists extracted genomic DNA from CD4+ T cells grown in culture. TCRdb reprocessed the PCR reads via MiXCR and lists one record per CDR3 protein. This sample has fewer than 11,000 distinct CDR3 sequences, with approximately 31% found just once. Sequenced: CD4+ T cells from blood, cultured in vitro. These receptors were collected from a human donor in good health.

This clonotype came up a few times. The gene calls are TRBV2 and TRBJ2-1; 9 bases align to TRBD1. V lost 6 bases and J lost 6; bases outside the gene matches: 6. This CDR3 is built from 14 residues. CDR1 is SNHLY, CDR2 FYNNEI, per germline. CDR3 sequence reads: CASSRDRESNEQFF. The CDR3 nucleotides read TGTGCCAGCAGCCGGGACAGGGAGTCCAATGAGCAGTTCTTC.

V and J are TRBV12-3 or TRBV12-4 and TRBJ1-6; D is perhaps TRBD1 (5 bases). The CDR3 has 14 amino acids. Trimming removed 6 bases from V and 6 bases from J, with 12 bases in between. CDR3 sequence: CASSPRGSNSPLHF. CDR3 in DNA: TGTGCCAGCAGCCCACGGGGGAGTAATTCACCCCTCCACTTT.

This chain uses TRBV7-2 with TRBJ2-5, with D maybe TRBD1 (5 bases). Looked up from germline, CDR1 is SGHTA and CDR2 is FQGNSA. The germline V and J ends were trimmed by 2 bases and 2 bases, with 9 bases remaining between them. This CDR3 contains 14 residues. DNA for the CDR3: TGTGCCAGCAGCTTACAGGGCAGACAAGAGACCCAGTACTTC. This sequence encodes CASSLQGRQETQYF.

The table lists this clonotype with a few counts. This chain links TRBV20-1 with TRBJ1-1, with 10 bases fitting TRBD1. The CDR3 sequence is 14 residues long. CDR1 is DFQATT, CDR2 SNEGSKA, per germline (reference sequence). The J segment lost 5 bases and the V segment lost 5 bases, leaving 8 bases of the junction unmatched. CDR3 amino acids: CSAFRRTGGTEAFF. The CDR3 DNA is TGCAGTGCTTTCAGACGGACAGGGGGTACTGAAGCTTTCTTT.